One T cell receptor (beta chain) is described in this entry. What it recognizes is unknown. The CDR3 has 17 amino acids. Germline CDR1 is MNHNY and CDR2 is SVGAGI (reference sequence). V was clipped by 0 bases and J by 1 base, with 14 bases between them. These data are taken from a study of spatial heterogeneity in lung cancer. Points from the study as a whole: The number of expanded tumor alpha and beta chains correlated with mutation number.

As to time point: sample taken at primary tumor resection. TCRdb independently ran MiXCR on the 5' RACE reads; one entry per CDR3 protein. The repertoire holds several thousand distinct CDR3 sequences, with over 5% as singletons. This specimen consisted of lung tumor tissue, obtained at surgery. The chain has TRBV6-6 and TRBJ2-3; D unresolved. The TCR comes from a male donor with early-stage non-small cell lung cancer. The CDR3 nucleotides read TGTGCCAGCAGTTACTCCGGCGGTCGGCTGGGCACAGATACGCAGTATTTT. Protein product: CASSYSGGRLGTDTQYF.